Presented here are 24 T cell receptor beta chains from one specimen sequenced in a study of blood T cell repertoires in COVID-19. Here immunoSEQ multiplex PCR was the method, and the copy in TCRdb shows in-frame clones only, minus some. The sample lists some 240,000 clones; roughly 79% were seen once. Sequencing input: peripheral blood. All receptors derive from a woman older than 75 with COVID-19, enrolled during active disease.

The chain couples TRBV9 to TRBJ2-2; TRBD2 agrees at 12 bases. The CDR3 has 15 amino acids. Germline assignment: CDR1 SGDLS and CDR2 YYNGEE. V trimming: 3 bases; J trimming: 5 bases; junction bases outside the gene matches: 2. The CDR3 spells CASSAGLAGTGELFF. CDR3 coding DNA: TGTGCCAGCAGCGCCGGACTAGCGGGGACCGGGGAGCTGTTTTTT.

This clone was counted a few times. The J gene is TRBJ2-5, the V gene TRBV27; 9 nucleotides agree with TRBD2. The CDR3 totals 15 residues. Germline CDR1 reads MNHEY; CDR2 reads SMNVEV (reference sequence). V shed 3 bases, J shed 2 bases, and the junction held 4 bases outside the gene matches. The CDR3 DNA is TGTGCCAGCAGTTTCGGGCGGGAGGGTCAAGAGACCCAGTACTTC. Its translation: CASSFGREGQETQYF.

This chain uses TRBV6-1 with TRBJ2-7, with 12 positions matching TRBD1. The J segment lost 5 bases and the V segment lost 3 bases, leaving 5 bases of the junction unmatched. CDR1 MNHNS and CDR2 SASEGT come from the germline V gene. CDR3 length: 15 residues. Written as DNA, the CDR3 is TGTGCCAGCAGTGAGCCGGGACAGGGGGCCCACGAGCAGTACTTC. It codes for CASSEPGQGAHEQYF.

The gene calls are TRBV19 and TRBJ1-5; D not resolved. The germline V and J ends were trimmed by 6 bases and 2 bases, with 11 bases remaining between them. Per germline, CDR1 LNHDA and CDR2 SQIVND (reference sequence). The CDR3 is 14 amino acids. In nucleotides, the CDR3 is TGTGCCAGTAGGCGGAAGAGTGGCAATCAGCCCCAGCATTTT. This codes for CASRRKSGNQPQHF.

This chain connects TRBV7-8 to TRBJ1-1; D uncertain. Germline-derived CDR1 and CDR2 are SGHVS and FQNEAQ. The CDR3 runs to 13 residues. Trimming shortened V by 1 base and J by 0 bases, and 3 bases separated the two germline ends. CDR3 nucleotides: TGTGCCAGCAGCTTAGTCGTGAACACTGAAGCTTTCTTT. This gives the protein CASSLVVNTEAFF.

CDR3 bases: TGTGCCAGCAGCCAAGGGACAGGGGCCCCTAGAAGCTACACCTTC. Protein product: CASSQGTGAPRSYTF. This chain joins TRBV3-1 (or the pseudogene TRBV3-2) and TRBJ1-2, with 9 bases lining up with TRBD1. V was pared by 1 base and J by 9 bases, with 9 bases of the junction left unmatched. The germline CDR1 and CDR2 sequences are LGHDT and YNNKEL (reference sequence). The CDR3 has 15 residues.

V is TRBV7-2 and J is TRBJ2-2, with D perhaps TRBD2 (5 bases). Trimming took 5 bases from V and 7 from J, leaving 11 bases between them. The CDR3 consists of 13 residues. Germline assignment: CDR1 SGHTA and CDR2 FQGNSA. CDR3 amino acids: CASSLYEGGELFF. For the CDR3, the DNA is TGTGCCAGCAGCCTATACGAGGGCGGGGAGCTGTTTTTT.

The DNA of the CDR3 is TGTGCCAGCTCACCGACCCGGCAGGCGGGGGTCTCCTACTATGGCTACACCTTC. Its protein product is CASSPTRQAGVSYYGYTF. The rearrangement joins TRBV18 to TRBJ1-2; D possibly corresponds to TRBD1 (5 bases). The CDR3 covers 18 residues. The germline V gene has CDR1 KGHSH and CDR2 LQKENI. V lost 3 bases and J lost 3, with 23 bases in between.

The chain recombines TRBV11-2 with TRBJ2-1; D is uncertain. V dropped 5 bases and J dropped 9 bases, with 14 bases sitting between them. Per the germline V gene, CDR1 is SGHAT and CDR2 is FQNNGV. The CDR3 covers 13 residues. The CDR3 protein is CASSATRTGEQFF. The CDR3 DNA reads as TGTGCCAGCAGCGCAACTCGTACGGGTGAGCAGTTCTTC. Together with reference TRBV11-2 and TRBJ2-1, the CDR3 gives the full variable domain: EAGVAQSPRYKIIEKRQSVAFWCNPISGHATLYWYQQILGQGPKLLIQFQNNGVVDDSQLPKDRFSAERLKGVDSTLKIQPAKLEDSAVYLCASSATRTGEQFFGPGTRLTVL.

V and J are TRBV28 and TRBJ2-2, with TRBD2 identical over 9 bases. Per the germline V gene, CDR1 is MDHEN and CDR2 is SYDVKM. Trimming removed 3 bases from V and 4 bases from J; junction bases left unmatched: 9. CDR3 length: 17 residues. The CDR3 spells CASSFLAGFTATGELFF. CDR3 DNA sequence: TGTGCCAGCAGTTTCCTAGCGGGATTTACGGCCACCGGGGAGCTGTTTTTT. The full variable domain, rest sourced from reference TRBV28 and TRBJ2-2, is DVKVTQSSRYLVKRTGEKVFLECVQDMDHENMFWYRQDPGLGLRLIYFSYDVKMKEKGDIPEGYSVSREKKERFSLILESASTNQTSMYLCASSFLAGFTATGELFFGEGSRLTVL.

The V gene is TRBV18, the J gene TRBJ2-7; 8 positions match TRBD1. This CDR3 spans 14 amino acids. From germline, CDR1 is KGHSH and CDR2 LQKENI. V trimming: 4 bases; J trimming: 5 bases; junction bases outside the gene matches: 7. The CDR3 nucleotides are TGTGCCAGCTCACAGGACAGGGTTATCCACGAGCAGTACTTC. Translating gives CASSQDRVIHEQYF.

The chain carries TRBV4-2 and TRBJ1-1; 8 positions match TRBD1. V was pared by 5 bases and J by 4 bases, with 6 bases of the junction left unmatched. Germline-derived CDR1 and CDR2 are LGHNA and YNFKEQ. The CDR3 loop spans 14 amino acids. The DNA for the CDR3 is TGTGCCAGCAGCTTCGGGACAGGTGGCACTGAAGCTTTCTTT. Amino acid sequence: CASSFGTGGTEAFF.

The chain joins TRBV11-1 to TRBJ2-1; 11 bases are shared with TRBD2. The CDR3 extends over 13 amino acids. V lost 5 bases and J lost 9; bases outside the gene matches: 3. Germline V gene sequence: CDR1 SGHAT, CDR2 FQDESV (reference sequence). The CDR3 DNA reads TGTGCCAGCAGCCTACTAGCGGGAGTTGAGCAGTTCTTC. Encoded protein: CASSLLAGVEQFF. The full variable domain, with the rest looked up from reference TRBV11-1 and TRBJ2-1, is EAEVAQSPRYKITEKSQAVAFWCDPISGHATLYWYRQILGQGPELLVQFQDESVVDDSQLPKDRFSAERLKGVDSTLKIQPAELGDSAMYLCASSLLAGVEQFFGPGTRLTVL.

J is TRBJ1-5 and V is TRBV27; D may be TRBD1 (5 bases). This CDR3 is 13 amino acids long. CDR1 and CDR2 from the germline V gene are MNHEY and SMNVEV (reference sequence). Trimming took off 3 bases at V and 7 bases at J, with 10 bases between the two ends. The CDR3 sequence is CASSFGREQPQHF. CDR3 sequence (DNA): TGTGCCAGCAGTTTCGGCAGGGAACAGCCCCAGCATTTT.

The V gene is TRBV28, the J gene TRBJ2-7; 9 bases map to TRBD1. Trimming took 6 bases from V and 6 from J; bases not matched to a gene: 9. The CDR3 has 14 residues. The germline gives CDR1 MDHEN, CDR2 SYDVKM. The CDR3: CASSPDRGVREQYF. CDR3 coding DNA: TGTGCCAGCAGCCCAGACAGGGGGGTACGCGAGCAGTACTTC.

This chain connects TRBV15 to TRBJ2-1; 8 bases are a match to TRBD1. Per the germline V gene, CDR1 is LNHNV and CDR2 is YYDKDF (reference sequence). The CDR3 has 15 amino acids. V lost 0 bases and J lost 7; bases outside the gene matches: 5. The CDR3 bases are TGTGCCACCAGCAGAGACAGGGGGCGCCTTAATGAGCAGTTCTTC. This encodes CATSRDRGRLNEQFF. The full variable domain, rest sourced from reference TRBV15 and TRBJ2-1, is DAMVIQNPRYQVTQFGKPVTLSCSQTLNHNVMYWYQQKSSQAPKLLFHYYDKDFNNEADTPDNFQSRRPNTSFCFLDIRSPGLGDTAMYLCATSRDRGRLNEQFFGPGTRLTVL.

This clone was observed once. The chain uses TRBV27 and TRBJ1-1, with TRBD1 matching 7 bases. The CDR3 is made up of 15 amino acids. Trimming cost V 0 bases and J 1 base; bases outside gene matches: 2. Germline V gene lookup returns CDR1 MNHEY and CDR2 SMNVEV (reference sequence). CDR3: CASSLSRQGNTEAFF. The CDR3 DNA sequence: TGTGCCAGCAGTTTATCCCGACAGGGGAACACTGAAGCTTTCTTT.

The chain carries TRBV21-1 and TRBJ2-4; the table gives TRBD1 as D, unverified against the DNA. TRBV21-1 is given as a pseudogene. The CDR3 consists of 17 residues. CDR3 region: CASSKSRGLGAKNIQYF. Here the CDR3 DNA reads TGTGCCAGCAGCAAATCAAGGGGGCTGGGGGCCAAAAACATTCAGTACTTC.

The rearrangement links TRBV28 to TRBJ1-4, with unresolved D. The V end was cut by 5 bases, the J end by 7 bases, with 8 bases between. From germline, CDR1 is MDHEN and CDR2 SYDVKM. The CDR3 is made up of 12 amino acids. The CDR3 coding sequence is TGTGCCAGCAGTGAAGTCGGTGAAAAACTGTTTTTT. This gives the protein CASSEVGEKLFF.

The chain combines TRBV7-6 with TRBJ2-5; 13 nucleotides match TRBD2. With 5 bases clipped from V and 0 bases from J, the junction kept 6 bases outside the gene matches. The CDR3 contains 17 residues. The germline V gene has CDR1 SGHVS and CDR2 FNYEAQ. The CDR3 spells CASSGGLAGLDQETQYF. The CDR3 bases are TGTGCCAGCAGCGGGGGACTAGCGGGACTGGACCAAGAGACCCAGTACTTC.

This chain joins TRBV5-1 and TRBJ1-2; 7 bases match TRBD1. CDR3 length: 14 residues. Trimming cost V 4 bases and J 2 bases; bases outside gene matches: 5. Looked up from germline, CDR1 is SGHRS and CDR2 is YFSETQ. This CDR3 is CASSQKQGNYGYTF. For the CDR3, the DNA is TGCGCCAGCAGCCAAAAACAGGGGAACTATGGCTACACCTTC.

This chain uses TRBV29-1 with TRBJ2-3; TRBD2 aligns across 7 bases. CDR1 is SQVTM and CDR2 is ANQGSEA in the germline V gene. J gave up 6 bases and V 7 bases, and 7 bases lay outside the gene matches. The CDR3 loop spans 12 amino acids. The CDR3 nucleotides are TGCAGCGGGGACCGGGGGGTGGATACGCAGTATTTT. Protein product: CSGDRGVDTQYF.

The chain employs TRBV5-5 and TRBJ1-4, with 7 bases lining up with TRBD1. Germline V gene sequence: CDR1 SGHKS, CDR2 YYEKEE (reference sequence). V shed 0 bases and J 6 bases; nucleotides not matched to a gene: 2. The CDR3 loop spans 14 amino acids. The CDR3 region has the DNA TGTGCCAGCAGCTTGGGCAGGGGGGATGAAAAACTGTTTTTT. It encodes CASSLGRGDEKLFF.

The DNA for the CDR3 is TGTGCCACCAGTGCACCCCCAGGGGACGTAACCCGCTACAATGAGCAGTTCTTC. Translation gives CATSAPPGDVTRYNEQFF. The chain has TRBV24-1 and TRBJ2-1; the D gene is possibly TRBD1 (6 bases). In germline, CDR1 is KGHDR, CDR2 SFDVKD. V dropped 5 bases and J dropped 3 bases, with 22 bases sitting between them. This CDR3 spans 18 amino acids.